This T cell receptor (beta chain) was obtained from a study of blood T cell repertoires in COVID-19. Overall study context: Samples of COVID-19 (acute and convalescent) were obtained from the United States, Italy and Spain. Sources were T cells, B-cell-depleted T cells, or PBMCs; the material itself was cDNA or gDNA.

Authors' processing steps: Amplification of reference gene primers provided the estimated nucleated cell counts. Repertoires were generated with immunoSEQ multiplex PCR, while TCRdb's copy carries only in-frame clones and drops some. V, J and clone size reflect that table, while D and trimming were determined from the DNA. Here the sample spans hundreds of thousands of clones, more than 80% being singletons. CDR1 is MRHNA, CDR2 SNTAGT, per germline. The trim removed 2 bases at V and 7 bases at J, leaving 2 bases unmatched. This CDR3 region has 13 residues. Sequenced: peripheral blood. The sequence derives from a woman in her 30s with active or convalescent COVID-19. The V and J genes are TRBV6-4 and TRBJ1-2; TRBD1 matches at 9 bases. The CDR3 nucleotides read TGTGCCAGCAGTGACACGGGACAGGGTGGCTACACCTTC. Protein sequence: CASSDTGQGGYTF.